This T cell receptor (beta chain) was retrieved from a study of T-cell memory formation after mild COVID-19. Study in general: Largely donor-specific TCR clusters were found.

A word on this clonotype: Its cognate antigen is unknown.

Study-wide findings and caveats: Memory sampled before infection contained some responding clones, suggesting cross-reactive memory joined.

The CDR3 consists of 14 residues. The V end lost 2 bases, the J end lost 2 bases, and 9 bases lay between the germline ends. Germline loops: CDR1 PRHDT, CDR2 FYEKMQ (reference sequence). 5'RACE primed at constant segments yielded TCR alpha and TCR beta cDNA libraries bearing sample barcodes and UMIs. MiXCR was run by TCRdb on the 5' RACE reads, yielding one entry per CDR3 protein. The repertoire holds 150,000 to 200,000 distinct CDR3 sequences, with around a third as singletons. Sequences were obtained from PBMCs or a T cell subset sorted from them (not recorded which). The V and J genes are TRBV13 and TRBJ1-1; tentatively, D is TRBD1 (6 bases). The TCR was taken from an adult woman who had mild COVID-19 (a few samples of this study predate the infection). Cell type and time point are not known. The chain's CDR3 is CASSLQGINTEAFF. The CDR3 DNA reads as TGTGCCAGCAGCTTACAGGGGATAAACACTGAAGCTTTCTTT.